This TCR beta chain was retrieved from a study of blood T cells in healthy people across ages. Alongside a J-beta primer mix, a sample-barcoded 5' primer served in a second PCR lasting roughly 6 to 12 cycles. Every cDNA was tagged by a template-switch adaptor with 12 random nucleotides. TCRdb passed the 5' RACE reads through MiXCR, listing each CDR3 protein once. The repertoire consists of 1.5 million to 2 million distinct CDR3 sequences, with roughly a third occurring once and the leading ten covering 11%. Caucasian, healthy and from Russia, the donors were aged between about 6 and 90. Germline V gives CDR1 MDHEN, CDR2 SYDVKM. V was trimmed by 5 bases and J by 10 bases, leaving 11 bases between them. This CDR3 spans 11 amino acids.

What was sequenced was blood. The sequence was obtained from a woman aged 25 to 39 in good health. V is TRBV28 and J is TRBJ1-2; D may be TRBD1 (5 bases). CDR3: CASSLRGVYTF. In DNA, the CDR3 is TGTGCCAGCAGTCTAAGAGGGGTCTACACCTTC.